This T cell receptor (beta chain) was recovered during a study of CD8 T cells in ankylosing spondylitis (dated by TCRdb to about 2017). For the study in its entirety: The study profiled T cell receptor beta repertoires in healthy donors and ankylosing spondylitis patients to find disease-linked TCR variants. The whole study cohort included roughly 110 healthy donors and over 20 ankylosing spondylitis patients. Peripheral blood was sampled, and synovial fluid was also collected from ankylosing spondylitis patients.

CDR1 and CDR2 were assigned from the germline V gene as SGHVS and FQNEAQ. There are 14 amino acids in the CDR3, from cysteine to phenylalanine inclusive. Of all the DNA, just the CDR3 is kept, 42 bases in frame from base 1. V sheds 5 bases and J sheds 11 bases, leaving 21 bases between their ends. The instrument was an Illumina HiSeq 2500. Quantitative 5'-RACE with molecular barcodes was used to prepare TCR beta libraries. In the source study's methods: A new computational method, built on a probabilistic model of VDJ rearrangement, was used to identify disease-linked TCR variants. TCRdb reanalyzed the raw reads on its own, using fastp at Q25 for trimming and MiXCR for clone calling, and kept in-frame beta chains. Rows merge per CDR3 protein into single entries with the most common DNA and genes. The V and J calls and clone size come from TCRdb's table, not from the authors' own analysis. The table for this sample lists around 250,000 distinct CDR3 sequences; about 10% of them were counted only once. The top ten hold 6.8% of the sample.

Here is what the overall study found, with its caveats: Some TCR beta motif variants had previously been reported in synovial fluid and blood of reactive arthritis patients, which suggested common disease-initiation mechanisms. A CD8+ phenotype was shown by the disease-linked clones, which were found at relatively low frequencies in peripheral blood. A TCR beta motif made up of several highly homologous amino acid variants appeared to be characteristic of blood from ankylosing spondylitis patients. The disease-linked clones were reported to be significantly enriched in matched synovial fluid samples from ankylosing spondylitis patients.

Details on this clonotype: Its antigen is still unknown. Qualities for individual bases were not recorded, and no much larger clone is one base off.

The sequence was obtained from a male donor with ankylosing spondylitis or in good health (not recorded which). This sequence uses TRBV7-8 and TRBJ1-1; a tentative D match to TRBD1 spans 5 bases. The sequenced sample was blood, either unsorted or a sorted T cell fraction (not recorded which). The CDR3 reads as follows: CASSLGEGFPRAFF. The nucleotide sequence reads TGTGCCAGCAGCCTAGGGGAGGGTTTCCCTCGTGCTTTCTTT. Joined to the reference TRBV7-8 and TRBJ1-1 proteins, this CDR3 gives the full variable domain: GAGVSQSPRYKVAKRGQDVALRCDPISGHVSLFWYQQALGQGPEFLTYFQNEAQLDKSGLPSDRFFAERPEGSVSTLKIQRTQQEDSAVYLCASSLGEGFPRAFFGQGTRLTVV.